Each of the 20 T cell receptor beta chains below was sequenced from the same sample in a study of long-term antiretroviral therapy in people with HIV. Running of the v3.0 immunoSEQ assay took place at survey level. Only in-frame clones appear in the TCRdb table, and some are missing; sequencing was by immunoSEQ multiplex PCR. The table has about 17,000 clones, 65% to 85% seen once. The sequencing here drew on unsorted PBMCs, taken 0.1 years before starting antiretroviral therapy. These receptors originate from a man aged 18 to 35 with HIV.

The V call is TRBV27, the J call TRBJ2-3, with D perhaps TRBD1 or TRBD2 (5 bases each). Germline assignment: CDR1 MNHEY and CDR2 SMNVEV (reference sequence). CDR3 length: 13 residues. Deletions cut 5 bases from V and 7 bases from J, with 13 bases between. The CDR3 here is CASSRSGRNTQYF. CDR3 bases: TGTGCCAGCAGTAGGTCAGGGAGAAATACGCAGTATTTT.

Regarding this clone: Distinct nucleotide sequences in the sample also encode this CDR3. The rearrangement joins TRBV7-9 to TRBJ2-3; tentatively, D is TRBD2 (5 bases). The CDR3 runs to 9 residues. V lost 11 bases and J 6 bases, leaving 6 bases between the germline ends. CDR1 is SEHNR, CDR2 FQNEAQ, per germline (reference sequence). CDR3 loop: CASGDTQYF. Here the CDR3 DNA reads TGTGCCTCGGGGGATACGCAGTATTTT.

This rearrangement joins TRBV29-1 to TRBJ1-2; D gene uncertain. The V end lost 8 bases, the J end lost 2 bases, and 12 bases lay between the germline ends. This CDR3 has 12 amino acids. Looked up from germline, CDR1 is SQVTM and CDR2 is ANQGSEA. The CDR3 DNA reads TGCAGCTTCCCGAGGGAAAACTATGGCTACACCTTC. It is translated as CSFPRENYGYTF.

This clone qualifies as medium-sized. The chain carries TRBV4-1 and TRBJ2-7; TRBD1 agrees at 8 bases. Germline CDR1 reads MGHRA; CDR2 reads YSYEKL. V lost 2 bases and J lost 6; bases outside the gene matches: 9. This CDR3 is built from 15 residues. This chain's CDR3 is CASSQPGGLLSEQYF. The CDR3 DNA is TGCGCCAGCAGCCAACCAGGGGGCCTCCTGTCCGAGCAGTACTTC.

The rearrangement joins TRBV2 to TRBJ2-7, with 11 bases that match TRBD2. Germline trimming cut 1 base from V and 1 base from J; bases unmatched to any gene: 6. Germline CDR1 and CDR2: SNHLY and FYNNEI. The CDR3 contains 17 residues. CDR3 region: CASSEVFSGGESYEQYF. The CDR3 DNA reads TGTGCCAGCAGTGAAGTGTTTAGCGGGGGGGAATCCTACGAGCAGTACTTC.

This sequence joins TRBV6-5 and TRBJ1-1; D gene uncertain. Germline values: CDR1 MNHEY, CDR2 SVGAGI. This CDR3 is built from 12 residues. Trimming removed 2 bases from V and 1 base from J, with 2 bases in between. The CDR3 nucleotides read TGTGCCAGCAGTTACAGGAACACTGAAGCTTTCTTT. Residues: CASSYRNTEAFF.

The chain employs TRBV5-6 and TRBJ2-1, with D possibly TRBD2 on 5 matching bases. Trimming cost V 0 bases and J 7 bases, with 11 bases left between them. Germline V gene lookup returns CDR1 SGHDT and CDR2 YYEEEE. This CDR3 is 14 amino acids long. CDR3: CASSLGGLGNEQFF. Written as DNA, the CDR3 is TGTGCCAGCAGCTTGGGAGGGCTCGGGAATGAGCAGTTCTTC.

V and J are TRBV13 and TRBJ2-3; D possibly corresponds to TRBD2 (5 bases). Trimming shortened V by 3 bases and J by 6 bases, and 10 bases separated the two germline ends. Per germline, CDR1 PRHDT and CDR2 FYEKMQ (reference sequence). This CDR3 region has 13 residues. The DNA of the CDR3 is TGTGCCAGCAGCTTGGGGAGTTTCGATACGCAGTATTTT. Translation gives CASSLGSFDTQYF.

The V call is TRBV7-9, the J call TRBJ2-7, with D possibly matching TRBD2 (6 bases). This CDR3 comprises 16 residues. CDR1 and CDR2 from the germline V gene are SEHNR and FQNEAQ (reference sequence). The V end was cut by 5 bases, the J end by 0 bases, with 17 bases between. The CDR3 is CASSRVRDSNSYEQYF. The CDR3 DNA follows: TGTGCCAGCAGCCGGGTCCGGGACTCCAACTCCTACGAGCAGTACTTC.

This clone was seen once. This chain links TRBV7-3 with TRBJ2-4; D possibly matches TRBD1 or TRBD2 (6 bases each). The ends were cut back, 7 bases at V and 8 bases at J, with 9 bases in the middle. The CDR3 loop spans 11 amino acids. CDR1 is SGHTA and CDR2 is FQGTGA in the germline V gene. The CDR3 DNA sequence: TGTGCCAGCACGGAGGGGGACATTCAGTACTTC. Translated, it gives CASTEGDIQYF.

This sequence joins TRBV28 and TRBJ2-1; 8 bases are shared with TRBD1. CDR3 size: 15 residues. Germline trimming cut 3 bases from V and 5 bases from J; bases unmatched to any gene: 6. CDR1 and CDR2 from the germline V gene are MDHEN and SYDVKM. The CDR3 region is CASSFVQGVDNEQFF. Written as DNA, the CDR3 is TGTGCCAGCAGTTTTGTACAGGGGGTCGACAATGAGCAGTTCTTC.

The chain combines TRBV11-3 with TRBJ2-1; 12 nucleotides align to TRBD2. The germline V gene encodes CDR1 SGHNT and CDR2 YENEEA. The CDR3 extends over 13 amino acids. V was clipped by 4 bases and J by 8 bases; unmatched bases: 0. CDR3 amino acids: CASSWTSGDEQFF. The CDR3, as DNA: TGTGCCAGCAGCTGGACTAGCGGGGATGAGCAGTTCTTC.

This clone was seen just once. The chain joins TRBV7-8 to TRBJ2-7, with D unresolved. Germline CDR1 and CDR2: SGHVS and FQNEAQ. The CDR3 runs 14 residues. Trimming pared 3 bases from V and 0 bases from J, leaving 9 bases between. CDR3 sequence: CASSFAATSYEQYF. The DNA of the CDR3 is TGTGCCAGCAGCTTTGCCGCTACCTCCTACGAGCAGTACTTC.

The gene calls are TRBV7-6 and TRBJ2-1, with no clear D. Germline-derived CDR1 and CDR2 are SGHVS and FNYEAQ. The CDR3 has 11 residues. Trimming removed 4 bases from V and 8 bases from J, with 6 bases in between. CDR3 amino acids: CASSSSHEQFF. CDR3 sequence (DNA): TGTGCCAGCAGCTCATCCCATGAGCAGTTCTTC.

V and J are TRBV4-3 and TRBJ2-6; D gene unclear. Germline V CDR1 and CDR2: LGHNA, YSLEER. This CDR3 has 15 amino acids. V lost 5 bases and J lost 0, with 8 bases in between. CDR3 residues: CASSVLGSGANVLTF. In nucleotides, the CDR3 is TGCGCCAGCAGCGTTCTAGGCTCTGGGGCCAACGTCCTGACTTTC.

The chain has TRBV7-2 and TRBJ2-5; 7 positions agree with TRBD2. Germline values: CDR1 SGHTA, CDR2 FQGNSA. J was trimmed by 5 bases and V by 0 bases; bases with no gene match: 6. The CDR3 contains 15 residues. CDR3 protein: CASSLASGGGETQYF. CDR3 in DNA: TGTGCCAGCAGCTTAGCGTCTGGGGGGGGTGAGACCCAGTACTTC.

This chain uses TRBV5-1 with TRBJ2-2, with D tentatively TRBD2 (5 bases). Germline CDR1 is SGHRS and CDR2 is YFSETQ. Trimming stripped 2 bases from V and 4 bases from J, with 12 bases between. CDR3 length equals 15 residues. CDR3 nucleotides: TGCGCCAGCAGCTTACGGACTGGGAGCACCGGGGAGCTGTTTTTT. It is translated as CASSLRTGSTGELFF. The whole variable domain, filled in from reference TRBV5-1 and TRBJ2-2, reads KAGVTQTPRYLIKTRGQQVTLSCSPISGHRSVSWYQQTPGQGLQFLFEYFSETQRNKGNFPGRFSGRQFSNSRSEMNVSTLELGDSALYLCASSLRTGSTGELFFGEGSRLTVL.

The CDR3 DNA reads as TGTGCCAGCAGTTTCAAGTGGGAGGGTCAGCGTGAGCAGTTCTTC. This encodes CASSFKWEGQREQFF. This sequence joins TRBV28 and TRBJ2-1; TRBD2 agrees at 7 bases. V lost 3 bases and J lost 9; bases outside the gene matches: 11. The CDR3 runs to 15 residues. Per the germline V gene, CDR1 is MDHEN and CDR2 is SYDVKM.

This chain uses TRBV28 with TRBJ2-2; TRBD2 is a possible D gene (7 bases). CDR1 is MDHEN and CDR2 is SYDVKM in the germline V gene. This CDR3 region has 15 residues. Trimming took 6 bases from V and 5 from J, leaving 16 bases between them. CDR3 coding DNA: TGTGCCAGCAGCGGGGGGACACGGGGAACCGGGGAGCTGTTTTTT. This gives the protein CASSGGTRGTGELFF.

The chain has TRBV7-3 and TRBJ2-5, with 15 positions matching TRBD2. The J segment lost 1 base and the V segment lost 5 bases, leaving 5 bases of the junction unmatched. CDR1 SGHTA and CDR2 FQGTGA come from the germline V gene. CDR3 length equals 17 residues. CDR3 DNA: TGTGCCAGCAGCGCTATGGGACTAGCGGGGGGCCAAGAGACCCAGTACTTC. Encoded protein: CASSAMGLAGGQETQYF.